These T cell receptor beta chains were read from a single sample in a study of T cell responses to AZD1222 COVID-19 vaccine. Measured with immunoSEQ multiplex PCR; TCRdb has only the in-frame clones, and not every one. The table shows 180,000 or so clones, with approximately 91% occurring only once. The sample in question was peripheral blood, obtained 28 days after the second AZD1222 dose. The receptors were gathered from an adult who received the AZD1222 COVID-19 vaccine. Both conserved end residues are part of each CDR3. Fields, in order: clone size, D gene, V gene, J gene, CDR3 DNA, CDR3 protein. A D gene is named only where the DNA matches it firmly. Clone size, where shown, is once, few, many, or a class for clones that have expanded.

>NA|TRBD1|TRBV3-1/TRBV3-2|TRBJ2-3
TGTGCCAGCAGTCGGACAGGCGATACGCAGTATTTT
CASSRTGDTQYF
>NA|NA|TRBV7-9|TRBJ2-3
TGTGCCAGCGCCATAGGGGCAGATACGCAGTATTTT
CASAIGADTQYF
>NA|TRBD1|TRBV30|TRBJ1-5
TGTGCCTGGAGTAGGACAGGGGTGTTTCAGCCCCAGCATTTT
CAWSRTGVFQPQHF
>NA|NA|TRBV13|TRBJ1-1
TGTGCCAGCAGCGCCACGTCTACGTCGGAAGCTTTCTTT
CASSATSTSEAFF
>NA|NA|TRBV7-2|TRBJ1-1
TGTGCCAGCAGCTCCTCTTTGGGCAGGGGAAACACTGAAGCTTTCTTT
CASSSSLGRGNTEAFF
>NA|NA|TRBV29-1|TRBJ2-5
TGCAGCGTTGGTGCCCACCAGGGGGGAGAGACCCAGTACTTC
CSVGAHQGGETQYF
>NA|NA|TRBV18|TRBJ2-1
TGTGCCAGCTCACTAATTGAGCTGGGGGCCCCCTACAATGAGCAGTTCTTC
CASSLIELGAPYNEQFF
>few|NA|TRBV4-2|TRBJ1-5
TGTGCCAGCAGCCAAGATAAGAGGGGTAATCAGCCCCAGCATTTT
CASSQDKRGNQPQHF
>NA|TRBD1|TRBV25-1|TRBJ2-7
TGTGCCAGCAGTGAATATGGGGGGACAGGGTGGTACTTC
CASSEYGGTGWYF
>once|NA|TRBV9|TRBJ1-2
TGTGCCAGCACCCCGGGACGAAATAACTATGGCTACACCTTC
CASTPGRNNYGYTF
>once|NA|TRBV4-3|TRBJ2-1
TGCGCCAGCAGCCGATTGACAGGAGACTACAATGAGCAGTTCTTC
CASSRLTGDYNEQFF
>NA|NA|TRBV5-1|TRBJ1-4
TGCGCCAGCAGCTTGGGGGCAGGGATGGAAAAACTGTTTTTT
CASSLGAGMEKLFF
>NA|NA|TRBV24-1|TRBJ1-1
TGTGCCACCAATGCTGGGGGGGGTAAAGCTTTCTTT
CATNAGGGKAFF
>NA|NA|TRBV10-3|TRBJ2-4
TGTGCCATCAGTGAGCGTAACCTCGGCAAAAACATTCAGTACTTC
CAISERNLGKNIQYF
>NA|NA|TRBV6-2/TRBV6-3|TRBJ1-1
TGTGCCAGCAGTTACTCCGGGACATCCATGAACACTGAAGCTTTCTTT
CASSYSGTSMNTEAFF
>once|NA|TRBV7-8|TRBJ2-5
TGTGCCAGCAGCTTAGAGCGCCTAGCAGAAAAAGAGACCCAGTACTTC
CASSLERLAEKETQYF
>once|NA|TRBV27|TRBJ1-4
TGTGCCAGCAGTACCTGGCCCGGTGAAAAACTGTTTTTT
CASSTWPGEKLFF
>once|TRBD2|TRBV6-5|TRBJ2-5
TGTGCCAGCATTGGGAGGGGAGAGACCCAGTACTTC
CASIGRGETQYF
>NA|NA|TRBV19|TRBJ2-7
TGTGCCAGTAGCCCAGACGGTTCCTTCTCCTACGAGCAGTACTTC
CASSPDGSFSYEQYF
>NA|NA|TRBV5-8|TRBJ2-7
TGTGCCAGCAGAACGCTAAAGGGCGGGTACGAGCAGTACTTC
CASRTLKGGYEQYF
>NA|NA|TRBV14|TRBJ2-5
TGTGCCAGCAGCCAAGATCCGGCCAGGGAGACCCAGTACTTC
CASSQDPARETQYF
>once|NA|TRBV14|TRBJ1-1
TGTGCCAGCAGCCAAGAGGGGAGGGGCATGAACACTGAAGCTTTCTTT
CASSQEGRGMNTEAFF
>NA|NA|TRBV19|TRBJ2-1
TGTGCCAGTACCCCAAGAGGGACTGGCAGGGACAATGAGCAGTTCTTC
CASTPRGTGRDNEQFF
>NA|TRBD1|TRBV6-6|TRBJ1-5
TGTGCCAGCAGCTCCCCCCCGCGGGACAGGAAATATAGCAATCAGCCCCAGCATTTT
CASSSPPRDRKYSNQPQHF
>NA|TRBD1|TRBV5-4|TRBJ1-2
TGTGCCAGCAGCTTGGAGGACAGGGGGCATGGCTACACCTTC
CASSLEDRGHGYTF
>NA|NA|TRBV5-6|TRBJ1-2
TGTGCCAGCAGCTTGACAGACACTAACTATGGCTACACCTTC
CASSLTDTNYGYTF
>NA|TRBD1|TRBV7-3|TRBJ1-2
TGTGCCAGCAGCCTCACAGGGGCAGATGGCTACACCTTC
CASSLTGADGYTF
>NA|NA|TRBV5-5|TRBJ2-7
TGTGCCAGCAGCTCCAACCCTAGCGCCGGGAGCGAGCAGTACTTC
CASSSNPSAGSEQYF
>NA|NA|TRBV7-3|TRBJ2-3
TGTGCCAGCAGCTTAAACCCTGCCTCCGGGGATACGCAGTATTTT
CASSLNPASGDTQYF
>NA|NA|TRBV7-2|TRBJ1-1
TGTGCCAGCAGCTTAAGGTTTACCGCGAACACTGAAGCTTTCTTT
CASSLRFTANTEAFF
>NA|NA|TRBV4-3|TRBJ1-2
TGCGCCAGCAGCCAAGATAGGGCAGGGGTTGGCTACACCTTC
CASSQDRAGVGYTF
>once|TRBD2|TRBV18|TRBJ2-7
TGTGCCAGCTCACCGGGACTAGCGGGGGGCTTGAGCTCCTACGAGCAGTACTTC
CASSPGLAGGLSSYEQYF
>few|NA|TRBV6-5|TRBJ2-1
TGTGCCAGTTGGACAGGGACTAGGGGTGAGCAGTTCTTC
CASWTGTRGEQFF
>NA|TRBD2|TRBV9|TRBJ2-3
TGTGCCAGCAGCGTAGAGAAGGGACTAGCGCATGGTACGCAGTATTTT
CASSVEKGLAHGTQYF
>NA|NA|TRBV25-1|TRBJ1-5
TGTGCCAGCAGGGGGGGGGACGGACAGCCCCAGCATTTT
CASRGGDGQPQHF
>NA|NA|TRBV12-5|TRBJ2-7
TGTGCTAGTGCCGGCTTCTGGCGGAGCTCCTACGAGCAGTACTTC
CASAGFWRSSYEQYF
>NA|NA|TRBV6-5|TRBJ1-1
TGTGCCAGCAGTTTGGGCAGCATGAACACTGAAGCTTTCTTT
CASSLGSMNTEAFF
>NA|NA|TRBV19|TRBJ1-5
TGTGCCAGTAGTATAGACAGCCTAGGTAGCAATCAGCCCCAGCATTTT
CASSIDSLGSNQPQHF
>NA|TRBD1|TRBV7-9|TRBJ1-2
TGTGCCAGCAGCTTATCACAGGGGTATGGCTACACCTTC
CASSLSQGYGYTF
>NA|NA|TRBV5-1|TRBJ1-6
TGCGCCAGCAGCCTAGGACAGAATAATTCACCCCTCCACTTT
CASSLGQNNSPLHF
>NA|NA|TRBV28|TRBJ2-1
TGTGCCAGCAGGGCGGAGGTTGGCTCCTACAATGAGCAGTTCTTC
CASRAEVGSYNEQFF
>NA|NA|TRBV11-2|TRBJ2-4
TGTGCCAGCAGCCCCGGACGGGATGGAAACATTCAGTACTTC
CASSPGRDGNIQYF
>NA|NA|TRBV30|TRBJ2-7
TGTGCCGGGGGGGGGCGGACTTACGAGCAGTACTTC
CAGGGRTYEQYF
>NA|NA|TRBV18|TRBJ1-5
TGTGCCAGCTCACCAGGGGCCTATAGCAATCAGCCCCAGCATTTT
CASSPGAYSNQPQHF
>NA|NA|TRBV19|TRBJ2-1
TGTGCCAGTAGTCCCCGCCTCAGAGGGAATGAGCAGTTCTTC
CASSPRLRGNEQFF
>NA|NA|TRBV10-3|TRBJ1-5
TGTGCCATCAGTGAGTCTTCAGGTTTTCAGCCCCAGCATTTT
CAISESSGFQPQHF
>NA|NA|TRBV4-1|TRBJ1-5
TGCGCCAGCAGCCAAGGACGGAATCAGCCCCAGCATTTT
CASSQGRNQPQHF
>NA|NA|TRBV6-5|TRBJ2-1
TGTGCCAGCAGGGACTACCTGGGGAACAATGAGCAGTTCTTC
CASRDYLGNNEQFF
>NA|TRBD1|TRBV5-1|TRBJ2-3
TGCGCCAGCAGCCCGGGACAGTTCATGGGCACAGATACGCAGTATTTT
CASSPGQFMGTDTQYF
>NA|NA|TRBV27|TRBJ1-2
TGTGCCAGCAGTCCGGACAGCGCCCGTTTTTACACCTTC
CASSPDSARFYTF
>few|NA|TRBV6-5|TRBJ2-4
TGTGCCAGCAGTTACACGGTAGCCAAAAACATTCAGTACTTC
CASSYTVAKNIQYF